This TCR beta chain comes out of a study of OX40 agonist ivuxolimab in advanced cancers. V was clipped by 5 bases and J by 7 bases; unmatched bases: 7. The CDR3 is 14 amino acids. CDR1 is SQVTM and CDR2 is ANQGSEA in the germline V gene. Assay: immunoSEQ multiplex PCR; the TCRdb copy retains only in-frame clones and omits some. The sample contains tens of thousands of clones, 88% of which appear only once. The sample in question was CD4+ or CD8+ T cells sorted from blood, obtained in a trial of the OX40 agonist ivuxolimab. The receptor's source is an adult with an advanced solid tumor such as melanoma, head and neck, liver or kidney cancer. V usage is TRBV29-1 and J usage is TRBJ2-1; 11 nucleotides line up with TRBD2. The CDR3 loop is CSVRQTSGTNEQFF. The CDR3 DNA is TGCAGCGTTCGCCAGACTAGCGGGACTAATGAGCAGTTCTTC.